The clone carrying this TCR beta chain was picked up one time. These data belong to a study of shared clonotypes between healthy human individuals. Here immunoSEQ multiplex PCR was the method, and the copy in TCRdb shows in-frame clones only, minus some. The table records about 1,500,000 clones, roughly 95% of them present only once. This CDR3 spans 15 amino acids. The germline gives CDR1 SGHAT, CDR2 FQNNGV. V gave up 5 bases and J gave up 3 bases; unmatched junction bases: 6. The V gene is TRBV11-2, the J gene TRBJ2-7; 11 positions agree with TRBD2. This receptor was taken from a man aged 25 to 45 in good health. Sequencing used naive CD4+ T cells sorted from blood. This sample's subset: CD45RA+ positively selected. The CDR3 bases are TGTGCCAGCAGCGCCTCGGGGACTAGCGGCTACGAGCAGTACTTC. Amino acid sequence: CASSASGTSGYEQYF.